This T cell receptor (beta chain) was identified during a study of T cell responses to AZD1222 COVID-19 vaccine. Study-level findings and limits: Among vaccine-associated CD4 TCRs, coverage spanned spike, with dominance at 160-218 and 743-854.

For this clone: The antigen is unknown.

Germline V gene sequence: CDR1 SEHNR, CDR2 FQNEAQ (reference sequence). The V gene lost 7 bases and the J gene lost 2 bases, with 16 bases spanning the gap. The CDR3 covers 15 residues. Assay: immunoSEQ multiplex PCR; the TCRdb copy retains only in-frame clones and omits some. The table has more than 85,000 clones, about 87% seen once. The source was peripheral blood, collected on day 0 of AZD1222 vaccination. The receptor was derived from an adult in good health. The gene calls are TRBV7-9 and TRBJ2-3, with D possibly being TRBD2 (6 bases). For the CDR3, the DNA is TGTGCCAGCATACATCCCGGGACTTTCACAGATACGCAGTATTTT. Translated, it gives CASIHPGTFTDTQYF.